One T cell receptor (beta chain) is described in this entry. The data stem from a study of blood T cell repertoires in COVID-19. Study-level background: Acute and convalescent COVID-19 specimens originated in the United States, Italy and Spain. PBMCs, B-cell-depleted T cells, or T cells provided the cDNA or gDNA that made up the material.

The CDR3 runs 15 residues. Germline assignment: CDR1 MNHEY and CDR2 SMNVEV (reference sequence). Authors' processing steps: Amplified reference gene primers provided the basis for estimating nucleated cell counts. The method was immunoSEQ multiplex PCR; TCRdb's version includes in-frame clones alone and lacks a portion of them. V and J calls and clone size are those listed in that table; D and trimming were worked out from the DNA. The table has roughly 150,000 clones, 85% to 90% seen once; the top ten hold about 15%. What was sequenced was peripheral blood. This sequence joins TRBV27 and TRBJ2-7; 8 nucleotides line up with TRBD1. The DNA end is more similar to TRBJ2-1, so the J call may be wrong. The receptor was isolated from a woman in her forties with acute or convalescent COVID-19. CDR3 region: CASSFMQGAYNEQFF. For the CDR3, the DNA is TGTGCCAGCAGTTTTATGCAGGGGGCTTACAATGAGCAGTTCTTC.